The 13 T cell receptor beta chains reported below all come from one sample, sequenced in a study of T cells in Graves' hyperthyroidism and ophthalmopathy. The source material, RNA transcripts, was used to amplify TCR beta CDR3 regions. Initially, a first-round RT-PCR of the TCR CDR3 employed the HTBI primer set. One entry per CDR3 protein results from TCRdb running MiXCR on the multiplex PCR reads. Of roughly 560,000 distinct CDR3 sequences listed, about 15% are singletons. Specimen: blood. The receptor source for this set is a woman in her thirties or forties with Graves' ophthalmopathy.

The rearrangement links TRBV20-1 to TRBJ2-7; D is possibly TRBD1 or TRBD2 (5 bases each). Deletions cut 6 bases from V and 6 bases from J, with 18 bases between. This CDR3 is 13 amino acids long. Germline CDR1 DFQATT, CDR2 SNEGSKA (reference sequence). DNA of the CDR3: TGCAGTGCCCGTGCGAGGGGAGAGGGCGAGCAGTACTTC. Encoded protein: CSARARGEGEQYF.

This clonotype was seen at least ten times. The J gene is TRBJ1-1, the V gene TRBV5-1; D remains ambiguous. In germline, CDR1 is SGHRS, CDR2 YFSETQ. V was pared by 0 bases and J by 7 bases, with 16 bases between. The CDR3 covers 15 residues. As DNA, the CDR3 is TGCGCCAGCAGCTTGGAGGGTGTTGGCGGCTATGAAGCTTTCTTT. This translates into CASSLEGVGGYEAFF.

The sample holds many counts of this clonotype. This rearrangement joins TRBV11-2 to TRBJ2-2; D uncertain. In germline, CDR1 is SGHAT, CDR2 FQNNGV. The CDR3 consists of 14 residues. The V and J ends lost 0 bases and 4 bases respectively, with 6 bases between them. The CDR3 protein is CASSLDHITGELFF. The DNA of the CDR3 is TGTGCCAGCAGCTTAGATCACATCACCGGGGAGCTGTTTTTT.

In its sample, this clonotype was seen many times. The chain has TRBV2 and TRBJ2-7, with 7 positions matching TRBD2. The CDR3 extends over 16 amino acids. With 2 bases clipped from V and 2 bases from J, the junction kept 9 bases outside the gene matches. CDR1 SNHLY and CDR2 FYNNEI come from the germline V gene. The chain's CDR3 is CASSEFTSGATYEQYF. CDR3 DNA: TGTGCCAGCAGTGAATTTACCAGCGGGGCAACCTACGAGCAGTACTTC.

This clonotype was seen only a few times. The chain uses TRBV28 and TRBJ2-7, with TRBD1 matching 8 bases. The germline V gene encodes CDR1 MDHEN and CDR2 SYDVKM. The ends lost 6 bases at V and 4 bases at J; junction bases unmatched: 8. This CDR3 is built from 14 residues. CDR3 loop: CASSPQGALYEQYF. CDR3 nucleotides: TGTGCCAGCAGCCCTCAGGGGGCTTTGTACGAGCAGTACTTC. Full variable domain (missing parts from reference TRBV28 and TRBJ2-7): DVKVTQSSRYLVKRTGEKVFLECVQDMDHENMFWYRQDPGLGLRLIYFSYDVKMKEKGDIPEGYSVSREKKERFSLILESASTNQTSMYLCASSPQGALYEQYFGPGTRLTVT.

In its sample, this clonotype was seen a few times. A much larger clonotype is one base distant, so this may be a read error. CDR3 DNA: TGTGCCAGCAGTTTAGGCCTAGCGGGAGCGAACGGGGAGCTGCTTTTT. This sequence encodes CASSLGLAGANGELLF. The chain uses TRBV28 and TRBJ2-2; 10 nucleotides match TRBD2. The CDR3 runs 16 residues. Germline V lookup: CDR1 MDHEN, CDR2 SYDVKM.

This clonotype showed up many times. The J gene is TRBJ2-7, the V gene TRBV6-2 or TRBV6-3; D not resolved. This CDR3 has 13 amino acids. Germline V lookup: CDR1 MNHEY, CDR2 SVGEGT. The V gene lost 3 bases and the J gene lost 1 base, with 7 bases spanning the gap. CDR3 protein: CASSYHLSYEQYF. The DNA for the CDR3 is TGTGCCAGCAGTTATCATCTGTCCTACGAGCAGTACTTC.

This clonotype occurred a few times. The CDR3 here is CASSNAEYTEAFF. CDR3 coding DNA: TGTGCCAGCAGCAATGCAGAGTACACTGAAGCTTTCTTT. V usage is TRBV27 and J usage is TRBJ1-1; no clear D gene. The CDR3 sequence is 13 residues long. V was pared by 6 bases and J by 3 bases, with 11 bases between. Germline V gives CDR1 MNHEY, CDR2 SMNVEV (reference sequence).

V and J are TRBV27 and TRBJ2-3, with a possible D match to TRBD2 (6 bases). The CDR3 runs 15 residues. Germline CDR1 reads MNHEY; CDR2 reads SMNVEV (reference sequence). The ends were cut back, 5 bases at V and 6 bases at J, with 18 bases in the middle. The CDR3 loop is CASSLGPRGIDTQYF. CDR3 bases: TGTGCCAGCAGTCTTGGCCCCCGCGGGATCGATACGCAGTATTTT.

V usage is TRBV18 and J usage is TRBJ1-1; D ambiguous. V was trimmed by 3 bases and J by 1 base, leaving 15 bases between them. The CDR3 sequence is 16 residues long. CDR1 is KGHSH and CDR2 is LQKENI in the germline V gene. The CDR3 coding sequence is TGTGCCAGCTCACCCTCTGCGACACGGAGGAACACTGAAGCTTTCTTT. Its translation is CASSPSATRRNTEAFF.

The sample holds a few counts of this clonotype. V gene TRBV2 combines with J gene TRBJ2-2; D is ambiguous. The germline V and J ends were trimmed by 3 bases and 1 base, with 18 bases remaining between them. Germline loops: CDR1 SNHLY, CDR2 FYNNEI. The CDR3 contains 18 residues. The CDR3 bases are TGTGCCAGCAGTGATCGCAATAACCGGGCTTTGAACACCGGGGAGCTGTTTTTT. Translation gives CASSDRNNRALNTGELFF.

This clonotype has a count of ten or more. This chain joins TRBV6-1 and TRBJ1-5; D gene unclear. The germline CDR1 and CDR2 sequences are MNHNS and SASEGT. CDR3 length: 13 residues. V dropped 6 bases and J dropped 6 bases, with 12 bases sitting between them. This CDR3 reads CASRERDGQPQHF. The CDR3 coding sequence is TGTGCCAGCAGGGAAAGGGATGGTCAGCCCCAGCATTTT.

This clonotype has a handful of counts. V usage is TRBV27 and J usage is TRBJ1-1; D gene uncertain. The CDR3 spans 12 residues. Trimming cost V 4 bases and J 8 bases, with 11 bases left between them. Germline CDR1 reads MNHEY; CDR2 reads SMNVEV (reference sequence). This chain's CDR3 is CASSSRSLEAFF. The CDR3 nucleotides are TGTGCCAGCAGTTCTAGAAGCCTGGAAGCTTTCTTT.